This T cell receptor beta chain was captured by sequencing in a study of OX40 agonist ivuxolimab in advanced cancers. Note on this clone: As yet, its antigen is unknown.

Overall study findings and caveats: Averaging showed that CD8+ T cells had more expanded clones than CD4+ did.

V was shortened by 3 bases and J by 0 bases, with 18 bases between the two germline ends. The CDR3 length is 17 residues. Per the germline V gene, CDR1 is SGHRS and CDR2 is YFSETQ. The method was immunoSEQ multiplex PCR; TCRdb's version includes in-frame clones alone and lacks a portion of them. The sample carries tens of thousands of clones, 70% to 90% recorded once. The chain couples TRBV5-1 to TRBJ1-1, with D hard to call. The sequenced sample was CD4+ or CD8+ T cells sorted from blood, obtained in a trial of the OX40 agonist ivuxolimab. The clonotype originates from an adult with an advanced solid tumor such as melanoma, head and neck, liver or kidney cancer. The CDR3 bases are TGCGCCAGCAGCTCCCGGGGAGGGTGGCGAATGAACACTGAAGCTTTCTTT. Protein product: CASSSRGGWRMNTEAFF. The complete variable domain, with remaining parts taken from reference TRBV5-1 and TRBJ1-1, reads KAGVTQTPRYLIKTRGQQVTLSCSPISGHRSVSWYQQTPGQGLQFLFEYFSETQRNKGNFPGRFSGRQFSNSRSEMNVSTLELGDSALYLCASSSRGGWRMNTEAFFGQGTRLTVV.